The 2 T cell receptor beta chains reported below all come from one sample, sequenced in a study of T cell repertoires in cytomegalovirus infection. TCRdb passed the reads through MiXCR, listing each CDR3 protein once. The data contain 650,000 to 900,000 distinct CDR3 sequences, about 31% of them singletons. Their antigens remain unidentified. The sequenced sample was cultured CD8+ T cells from PBMCs, obtained from culture after CMV antigen stimulation. The source is a human donor in good health (CMV status not recorded). Some clones in this sample may be carry-over from other donors' samples.

As for this clonotype: This may be a read error: a much more frequent sequence differs by one nucleotide. V gene TRBV7-6 combines with J gene TRBJ2-2; 9 nucleotides line up with TRBD1. Germline V gene lookup returns CDR1 SGHVS and CDR2 FNYEAQ. The length of the CDR3 is 14 residues. This CDR3 reads CVSSLQGAFGELFF. The CDR3 nucleotides read TGTGTCAGCAGCTTACAGGGGGCGTTCGGGGAGCTGTTTTTT.

The chain recombines TRBV6-5 with TRBJ2-3; 11 bases align to TRBD2. The CDR3 is 17 amino acids. V gave up 0 bases and J gave up 4 bases; unmatched junction bases: 6. Germline V lookup: CDR1 MNHEY, CDR2 SVGAGI. As DNA, the CDR3 is TGTGCCAGCAGTTACTCAAGTAGCGGGGGGGCCTCAGATACGCAGTATTTT. Residues: CASSYSSSGGASDTQYF.